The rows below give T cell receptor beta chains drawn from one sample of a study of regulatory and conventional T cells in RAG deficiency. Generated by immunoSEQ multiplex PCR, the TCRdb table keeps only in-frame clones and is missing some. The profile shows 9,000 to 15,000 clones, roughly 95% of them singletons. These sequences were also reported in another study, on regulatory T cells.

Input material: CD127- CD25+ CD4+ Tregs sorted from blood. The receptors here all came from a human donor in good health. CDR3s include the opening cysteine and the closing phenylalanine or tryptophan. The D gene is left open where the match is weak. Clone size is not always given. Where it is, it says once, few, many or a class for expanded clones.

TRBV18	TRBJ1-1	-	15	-	CASSPPAGGNTEAFF	TGTGCCAGCTCACCGCCAGCGGGGGGGAACACTGAAGCTTTCTTT
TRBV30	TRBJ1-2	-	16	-	CAWSVRGGRTNYGYTF	TGTGCCTGGAGTGTACGGGGGGGCAGAACTAACTATGGCTACACCTTC
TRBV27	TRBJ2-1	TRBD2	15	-	CASTRTSGGANEQFF	TGTGCCAGCACCCGGACTAGCGGGGGGGCAAATGAGCAGTTCTTC
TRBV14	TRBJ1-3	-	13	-	CASSQGLRNTIYF	TGTGCCAGCAGCCAAGGTCTAAGAAACACCATATATTTT
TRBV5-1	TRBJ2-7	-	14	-	CASSRTGVYYEQYF	TGCGCCAGCAGCCGAACCGGGGTCTACTACGAGCAGTACTTC
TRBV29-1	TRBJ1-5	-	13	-	CSVGGGSDQPQHF	TGCAGCGTCGGCGGGGGCTCGGATCAGCCCCAGCATTTT
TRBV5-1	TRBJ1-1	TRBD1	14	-	CASSSAGGGTEAFF	TGCGCCAGCAGCTCTGCAGGGGGCGGCACTGAAGCTTTCTTT
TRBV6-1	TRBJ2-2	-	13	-	CASIRGAAGELFF	TGTGCCAGCATTCGGGGGGCGGCCGGGGAGCTGTTTTTT
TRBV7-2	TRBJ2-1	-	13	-	CASSPYLTNEQFF	TGTGCCAGCAGTCCCTACCTGACAAATGAGCAGTTCTTC
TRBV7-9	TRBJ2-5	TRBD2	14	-	CASSLRRGGETQYF	TGTGCCAGCAGCTTACGGCGGGGAGGGGAGACCCAGTACTTC
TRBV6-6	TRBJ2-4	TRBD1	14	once	CASTGQGAKNIQYF	TGTGCCAGCACCGGACAGGGGGCCAAAAACATTCAGTACTTC
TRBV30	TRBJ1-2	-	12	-	CAWAGGFYGYTF	TGTGCCTGGGCCGGAGGCTTCTATGGCTACACCTTC
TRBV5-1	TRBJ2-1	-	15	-	CASSLAPDRLNEQFF	TGCGCCAGCAGCTTGGCCCCGGACAGACTCAATGAGCAGTTCTTC
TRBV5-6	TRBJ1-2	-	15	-	CASSLSGRGLYGYTF	TGTGCCAGCAGCTTGAGTGGCAGGGGCTTGTATGGCTACACCTTC
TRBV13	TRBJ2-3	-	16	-	CASSPKKGRDSDTQYF	TGTGCCAGCAGCCCCAAGAAGGGCAGGGATTCCGATACGCAGTATTTT
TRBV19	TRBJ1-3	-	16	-	CASSIVRPSSGDTIYF	TGTGCCAGTAGTATTGTCCGGCCGAGCTCTGGAGACACCATATATTTT
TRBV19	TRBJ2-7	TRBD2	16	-	CASSSRTSGGSYEQYF	TGTGCCAGTAGTTCTCGGACTAGCGGGGGGTCCTACGAGCAGTACTTC
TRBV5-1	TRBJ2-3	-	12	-	CASSLARGTQYF	TGCGCCAGCAGCTTGGCCAGAGGTACGCAGTATTTT
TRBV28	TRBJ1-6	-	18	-	CASSSSDSLGSYNSPLHF	TGTGCCAGCAGTTCCAGTGACAGCCTCGGCTCCTATAATTCCCCCCTCCACTTT
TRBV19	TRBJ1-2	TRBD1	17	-	CASSTLGQGAFWYGYTF	TGTGCCAGTAGTACTCTGGGACAGGGGGCATTTTGGTATGGCTACACCTTC
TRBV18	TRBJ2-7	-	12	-	CASSPLPKRQYF	TGTGCCAGCTCACCACTCCCGAAGAGGCAGTACTTC
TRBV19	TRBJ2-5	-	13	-	CASSSRPWETQYF	TGTGCCAGTAGTTCTAGGCCGTGGGAGACCCAGTACTTC
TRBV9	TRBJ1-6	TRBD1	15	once	CASSVGQGYGSPLHF	TGTGCCAGCAGCGTAGGACAGGGATATGGTTCACCCCTCCACTTT
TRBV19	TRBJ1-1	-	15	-	CASRIGSPGSTEAFF	TGTGCCAGTAGGATAGGATCCCCTGGCAGCACTGAAGCTTTCTTT
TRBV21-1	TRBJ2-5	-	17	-	CASSKEGLYCYQETQYF	TGTGCCAGCAGCAAAGAGGGACTATACTGCTACCAAGAGACCCAGTACTTC
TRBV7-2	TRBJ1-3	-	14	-	CASSFRWAGNTIYF	TGTGCCAGCAGCTTCAGGTGGGCTGGAAACACCATATATTTT
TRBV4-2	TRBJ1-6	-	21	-	CASSQGVEAGRPVSYNSPLHF	TGTGCCAGCAGCCAAGGGGTGGAGGCTGGACGGCCCGTCTCCTATAATTCACCCCTCCACTTT
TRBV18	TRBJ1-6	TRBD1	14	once	CASSRQGYNSPLHF	TGTGCCAGCTCGCGACAGGGGTATAATTCACCCCTCCACTTT
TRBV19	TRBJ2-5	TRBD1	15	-	CASSLKTGGIETQYF	TGTGCCAGTAGTCTGAAGACAGGGGGCATAGAGACCCAGTACTTC
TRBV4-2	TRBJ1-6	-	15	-	CASSQVWRNNSPLHF	TGTGCCAGCAGCCAAGTGTGGCGGAATAATTCACCCCTCCACTTT
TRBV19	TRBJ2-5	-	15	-	CASSNPKGIEETQYF	TGTGCCAGTAGTAACCCGAAGGGGATAGAGGAGACCCAGTACTTC
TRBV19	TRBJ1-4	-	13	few	CASSIGQGEKLFF	TGTGCCAGTAGTATCGGCCAGGGGGAAAAACTGTTTTTT
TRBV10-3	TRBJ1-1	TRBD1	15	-	CAIRGENRGRVEAFF	TGTGCCATCAGAGGAGAGAACAGGGGGCGGGTTGAAGCTTTCTTT
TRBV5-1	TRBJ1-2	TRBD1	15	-	CASSFGQGALGGYTF	TGCGCCAGCAGCTTCGGACAGGGGGCTTTGGGGGGCTACACCTTC
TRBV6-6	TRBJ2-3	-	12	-	CASSSLTDTQYF	TGTGCCAGCAGCTCCCTCACAGATACGCAGTATTTT
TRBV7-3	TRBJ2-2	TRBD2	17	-	CASSLVVRGGYTGELFF	TGTGCCAGCAGCTTAGTAGTACGGGGGGGTTACACCGGGGAGCTGTTTTTT
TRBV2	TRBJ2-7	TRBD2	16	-	CASSRRTSGGAYEQYF	TGTGCCAGCAGCCGAAGGACTAGCGGGGGGGCCTACGAGCAGTACTTC
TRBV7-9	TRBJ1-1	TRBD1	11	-	CASSSDREAFF	TGTGCCAGCAGTTCGGACAGGGAAGCTTTCTTT
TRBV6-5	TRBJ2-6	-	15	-	CASRRPGDGANVLTF	TGTGCCAGCAGACGCCCAGGGGACGGGGCCAACGTCCTGACTTTC
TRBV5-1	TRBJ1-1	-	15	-	CASSLTGSMNTEAFF	TGCGCCAGCAGCTTGACGGGGTCCATGAACACTGAAGCTTTCTTT
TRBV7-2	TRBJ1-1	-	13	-	CASSLVPGTEAFF	TGTGCCAGCAGCTTAGTTCCAGGCACTGAAGCTTTCTTT